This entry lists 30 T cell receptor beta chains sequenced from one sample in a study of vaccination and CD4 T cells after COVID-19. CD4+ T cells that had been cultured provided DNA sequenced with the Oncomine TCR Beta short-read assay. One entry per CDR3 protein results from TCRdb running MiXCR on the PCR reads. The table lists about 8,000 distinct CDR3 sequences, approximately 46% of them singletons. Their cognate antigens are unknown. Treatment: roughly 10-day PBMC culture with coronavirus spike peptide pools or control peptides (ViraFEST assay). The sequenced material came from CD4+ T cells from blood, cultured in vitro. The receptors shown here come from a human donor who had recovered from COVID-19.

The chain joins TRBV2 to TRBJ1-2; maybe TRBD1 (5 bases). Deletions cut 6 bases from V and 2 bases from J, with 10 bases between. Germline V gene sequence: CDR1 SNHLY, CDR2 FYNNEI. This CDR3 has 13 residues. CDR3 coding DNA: TGTGCCAGCAGGGACATAGGGAACTATGGCTACACCTTC. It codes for CASRDIGNYGYTF.

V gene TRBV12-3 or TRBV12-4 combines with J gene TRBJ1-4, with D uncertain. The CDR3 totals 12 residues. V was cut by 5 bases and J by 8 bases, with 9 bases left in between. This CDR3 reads CASSRVGEKLFF. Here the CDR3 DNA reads TGTGCCAGCAGTAGAGTCGGAGAAAAACTGTTTTTT.

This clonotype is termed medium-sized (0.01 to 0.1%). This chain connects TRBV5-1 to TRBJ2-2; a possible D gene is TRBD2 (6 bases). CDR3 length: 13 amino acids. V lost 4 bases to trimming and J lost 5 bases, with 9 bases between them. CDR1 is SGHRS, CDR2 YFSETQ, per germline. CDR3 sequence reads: CASSGRGTGELFF. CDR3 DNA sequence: TGCGCCAGCAGCGGTCGGGGGACCGGGGAGCTGTTTTTT.

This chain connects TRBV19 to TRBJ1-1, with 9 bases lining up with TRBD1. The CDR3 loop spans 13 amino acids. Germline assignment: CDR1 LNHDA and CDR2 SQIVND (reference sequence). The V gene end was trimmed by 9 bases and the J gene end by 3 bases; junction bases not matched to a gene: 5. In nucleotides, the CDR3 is TGTGCCAGCACAGGGGGCGAGGACACTGAAGCTTTCTTT. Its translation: CASTGGEDTEAFF. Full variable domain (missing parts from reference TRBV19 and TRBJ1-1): DGGITQSPKYLFRKEGQNVTLSCEQNLNHDAMYWYRQDPGQGLRLIYYSQIVNDFQKGDIAEGYSVSREKKESFPLTVTSAQKNPTAFYLCASTGGEDTEAFFGQGTRLTVV.

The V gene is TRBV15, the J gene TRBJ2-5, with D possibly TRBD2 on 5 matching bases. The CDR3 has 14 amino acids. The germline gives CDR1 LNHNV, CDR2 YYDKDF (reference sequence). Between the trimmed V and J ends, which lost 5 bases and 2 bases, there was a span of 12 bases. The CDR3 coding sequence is TGTGCCACCAGCGGGTACGGGAATCAAGAGACCCAGTACTTC. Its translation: CATSGYGNQETQYF.

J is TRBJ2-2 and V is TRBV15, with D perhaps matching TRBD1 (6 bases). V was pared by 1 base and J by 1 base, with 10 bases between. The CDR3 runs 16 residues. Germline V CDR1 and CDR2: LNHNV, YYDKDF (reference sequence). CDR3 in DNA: TGTGCCACCAGCAGAGCTGAGACAGGGAACACCGGGGAGCTGTTTTTT. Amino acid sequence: CATSRAETGNTGELFF. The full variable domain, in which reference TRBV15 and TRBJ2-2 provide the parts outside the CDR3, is DAMVIQNPRYQVTQFGKPVTLSCSQTLNHNVMYWYQQKSSQAPKLLFHYYDKDFNNEADTPDNFQSRRPNTSFCFLDIRSPGLGDTAMYLCATSRAETGNTGELFFGEGSRLTVL.

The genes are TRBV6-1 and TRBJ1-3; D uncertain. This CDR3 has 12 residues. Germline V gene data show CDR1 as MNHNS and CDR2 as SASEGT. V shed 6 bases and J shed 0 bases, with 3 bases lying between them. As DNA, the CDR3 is TGTGCCAGCAGGAGCTCTGGAAACACCATATATTTT. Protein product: CASRSSGNTIYF.

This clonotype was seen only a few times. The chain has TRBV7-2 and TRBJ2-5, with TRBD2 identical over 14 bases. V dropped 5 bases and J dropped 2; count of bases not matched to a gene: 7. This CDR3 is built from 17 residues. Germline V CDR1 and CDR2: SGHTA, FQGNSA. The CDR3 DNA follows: TGTGCCAGCAGCCCAGGGACTAGCGGGGGCCAGCAAGAGACCCAGTACTTC. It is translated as CASSPGTSGGQQETQYF.

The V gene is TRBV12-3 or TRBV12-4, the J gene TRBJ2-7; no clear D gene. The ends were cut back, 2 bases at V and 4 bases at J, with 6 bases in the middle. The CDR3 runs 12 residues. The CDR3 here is CASSLQRYEQYF. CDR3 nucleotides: TGTGCCAGCAGTTTACAGAGGTACGAGCAGTACTTC.

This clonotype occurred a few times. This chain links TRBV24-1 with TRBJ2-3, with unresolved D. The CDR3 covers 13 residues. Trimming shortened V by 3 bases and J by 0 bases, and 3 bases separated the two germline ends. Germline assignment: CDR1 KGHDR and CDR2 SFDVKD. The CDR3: CATSDSSTDTQYF. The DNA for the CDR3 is TGTGCCACCAGTGATAGCAGCACAGATACGCAGTATTTT.

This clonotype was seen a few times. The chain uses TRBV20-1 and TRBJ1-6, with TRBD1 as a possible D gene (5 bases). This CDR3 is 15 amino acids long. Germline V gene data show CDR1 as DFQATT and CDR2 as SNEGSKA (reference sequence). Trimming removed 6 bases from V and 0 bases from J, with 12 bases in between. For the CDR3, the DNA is TGCAGTGCCCCGAGAGACAGCTCCTATAATTCACCCCTCCACTTT. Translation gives CSAPRDSSYNSPLHF.

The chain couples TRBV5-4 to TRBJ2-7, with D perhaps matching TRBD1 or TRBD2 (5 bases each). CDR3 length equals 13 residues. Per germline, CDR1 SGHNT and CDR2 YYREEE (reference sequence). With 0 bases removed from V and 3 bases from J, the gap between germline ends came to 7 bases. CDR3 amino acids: CASSLDGGYEQYF. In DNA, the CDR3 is TGTGCCAGCAGCTTGGATGGGGGCTACGAGCAGTACTTC.

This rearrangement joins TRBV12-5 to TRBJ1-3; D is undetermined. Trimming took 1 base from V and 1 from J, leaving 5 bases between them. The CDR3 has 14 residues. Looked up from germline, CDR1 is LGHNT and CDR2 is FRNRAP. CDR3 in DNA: TGTGCTAGTGGTTTGGACCGTTCTGGAAACACCATATATTTT. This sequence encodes CASGLDRSGNTIYF.

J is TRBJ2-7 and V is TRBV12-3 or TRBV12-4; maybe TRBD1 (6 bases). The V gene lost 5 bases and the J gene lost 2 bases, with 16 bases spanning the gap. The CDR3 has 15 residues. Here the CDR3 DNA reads TGTGCCAGCAGTCTCTTGACAGGCCACCCCTACGAGCAGTACTTC. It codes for CASSLLTGHPYEQYF.

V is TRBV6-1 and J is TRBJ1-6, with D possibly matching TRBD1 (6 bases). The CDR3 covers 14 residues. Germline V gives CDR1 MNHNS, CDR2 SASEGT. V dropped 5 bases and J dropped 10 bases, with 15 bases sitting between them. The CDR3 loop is CASSKGHAGSPLHF. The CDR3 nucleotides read TGTGCCAGCAGTAAGGGACACGCGGGGTCACCCCTCCACTTT.

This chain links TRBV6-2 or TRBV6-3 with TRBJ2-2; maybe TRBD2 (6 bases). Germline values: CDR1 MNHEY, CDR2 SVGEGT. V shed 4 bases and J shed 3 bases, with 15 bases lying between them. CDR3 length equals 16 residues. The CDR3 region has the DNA TGTGCCAGCAGTTCGTATCGGTGGAGGGACACCGGGGAGCTGTTTTTT. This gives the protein CASSSYRWRDTGELFF.

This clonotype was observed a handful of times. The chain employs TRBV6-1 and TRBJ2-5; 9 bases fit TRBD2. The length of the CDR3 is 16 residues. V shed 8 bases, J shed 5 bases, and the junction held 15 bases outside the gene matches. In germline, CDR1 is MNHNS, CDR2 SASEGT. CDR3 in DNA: TGTGCCAGCCATCCCAGGGGTAGCGGGAGATCGGAGACCCAGTACTTC. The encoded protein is CASHPRGSGRSETQYF.

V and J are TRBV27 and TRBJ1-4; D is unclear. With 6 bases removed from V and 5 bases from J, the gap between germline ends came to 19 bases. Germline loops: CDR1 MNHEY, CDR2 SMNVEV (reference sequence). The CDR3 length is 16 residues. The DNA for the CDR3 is TGTGCCAGCAGATCTTTCCCCGGGCTCCGGAATGAAAAACTGTTTTTT. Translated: CASRSFPGLRNEKLFF. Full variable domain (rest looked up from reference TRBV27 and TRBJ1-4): EAQVTQNPRYLITVTGKKLTVTCSQNMNHEYMSWYRQDPGLGLRQIYYSMNVEVTDKGDVPEGYKVSRKEKRNFPLILESPSPNQTSLYFCASRSFPGLRNEKLFFGSGTQLSVL.

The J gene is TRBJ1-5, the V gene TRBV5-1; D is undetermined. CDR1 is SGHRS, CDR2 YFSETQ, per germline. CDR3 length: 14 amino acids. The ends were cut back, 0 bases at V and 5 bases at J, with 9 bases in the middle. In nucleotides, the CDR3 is TGCGCCAGCAGCTTGGTAGGAGGGTATCAGCCCCAGCATTTT. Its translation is CASSLVGGYQPQHF. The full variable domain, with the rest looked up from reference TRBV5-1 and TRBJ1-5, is KAGVTQTPRYLIKTRGQQVTLSCSPISGHRSVSWYQQTPGQGLQFLFEYFSETQRNKGNFPGRFSGRQFSNSRSEMNVSTLELGDSALYLCASSLVGGYQPQHFGDGTRLSIL.

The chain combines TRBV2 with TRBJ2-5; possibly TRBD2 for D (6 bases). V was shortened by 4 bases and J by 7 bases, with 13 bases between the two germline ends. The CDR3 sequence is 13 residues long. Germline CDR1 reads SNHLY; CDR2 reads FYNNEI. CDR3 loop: CASSGVGGVTQYF. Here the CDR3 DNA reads TGTGCCAGCAGTGGGGTTGGAGGGGTGACCCAGTACTTC.

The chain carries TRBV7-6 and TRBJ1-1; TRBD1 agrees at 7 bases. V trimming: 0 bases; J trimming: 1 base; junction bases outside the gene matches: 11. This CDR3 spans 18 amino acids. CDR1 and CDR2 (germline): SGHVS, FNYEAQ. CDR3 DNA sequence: TGTGCCAGCAGCTTAGCGTTAGGGGGCGCCGCCACGAACACTGAAGCTTTCTTT. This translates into CASSLALGGAATNTEAFF.

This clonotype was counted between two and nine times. The CDR3 region is CASTPSGGQTQYF. CDR3 sequence (DNA): TGCGCCAGCACCCCCTCGGGGGGACAGACCCAGTACTTC. This chain connects TRBV5-1 to TRBJ2-5; 7 nucleotides line up with TRBD2. The V and J ends lost 6 bases and 6 bases, in that order; junction bases with no gene match: 8. The CDR3 is 13 amino acids. Germline values: CDR1 SGHRS, CDR2 YFSETQ.

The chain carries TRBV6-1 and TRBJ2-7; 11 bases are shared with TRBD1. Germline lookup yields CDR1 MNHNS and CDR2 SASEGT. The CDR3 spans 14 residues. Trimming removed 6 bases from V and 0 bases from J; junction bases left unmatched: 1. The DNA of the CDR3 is TGTGCCAGCAGGGGACAGGGGGACTCCTACGAGCAGTACTTC. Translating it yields CASRGQGDSYEQYF.

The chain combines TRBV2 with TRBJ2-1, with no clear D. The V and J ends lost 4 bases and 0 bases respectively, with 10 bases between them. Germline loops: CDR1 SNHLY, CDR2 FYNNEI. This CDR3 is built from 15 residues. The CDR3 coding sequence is TGTGCCAGCAGTGTGAGCAGGAGCTCCTACAATGAGCAGTTCTTC. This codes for CASSVSRSSYNEQFF.

The CDR3 DNA reads TGTGCCAGCAGTTTACCCCCTTACGGCGGGGGGGCCAGTCCTGAGCAGTTCTTC. Protein: CASSLPPYGGGASPEQFF. V and J are TRBV27 and TRBJ2-1, with 9 nucleotides matching TRBD2. The germline V gene has CDR1 MNHEY and CDR2 SMNVEV (reference sequence). There are 18 residues in the CDR3. The junction had 17 bases not matched to a gene; V was cut back by 2 bases and J by 9 bases.

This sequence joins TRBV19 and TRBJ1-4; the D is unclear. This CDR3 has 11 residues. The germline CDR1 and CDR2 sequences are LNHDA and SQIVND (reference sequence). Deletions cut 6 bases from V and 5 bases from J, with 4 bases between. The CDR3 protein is CASRLNEKLFF. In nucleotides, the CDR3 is TGTGCCAGTAGACTGAATGAAAAACTGTTTTTT.

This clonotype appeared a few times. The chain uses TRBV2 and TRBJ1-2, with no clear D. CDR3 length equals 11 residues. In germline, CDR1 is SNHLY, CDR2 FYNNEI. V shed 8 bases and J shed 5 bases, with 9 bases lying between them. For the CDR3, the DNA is TGTGCCAGCGGGCAGGAGTATGGCTACACCTTC. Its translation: CASGQEYGYTF.

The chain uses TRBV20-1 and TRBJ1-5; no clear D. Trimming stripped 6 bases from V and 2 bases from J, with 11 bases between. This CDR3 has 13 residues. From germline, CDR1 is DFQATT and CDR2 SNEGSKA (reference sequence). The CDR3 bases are TGCAGTGCGGAACCCGGCGGCAATCAGCCCCAGCATTTT. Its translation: CSAEPGGNQPQHF.

The DNA of the CDR3 is TGTGCCAGTAGTACTGTTGACACTGAAGCTTTCTTT. Amino acid sequence: CASSTVDTEAFF. The J gene is TRBJ1-1, the V gene TRBV19; D gene ambiguous. The CDR3 length is 12 residues. The V end was cut by 4 bases, the J end by 3 bases, with 6 bases between. Germline CDR1 reads LNHDA; CDR2 reads SQIVND (reference sequence).

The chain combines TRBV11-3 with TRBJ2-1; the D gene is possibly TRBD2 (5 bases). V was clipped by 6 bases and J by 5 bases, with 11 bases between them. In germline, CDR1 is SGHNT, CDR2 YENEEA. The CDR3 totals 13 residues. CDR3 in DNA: TGTGCCAGCAGAGGTAGCGTGAACAATGAGCAGTTCTTC. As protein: CASRGSVNNEQFF.